Following are 31 T cell receptor beta chains from one sample sequenced in a study of shared clonotypes between healthy human individuals. Measured with immunoSEQ multiplex PCR; TCRdb has only the in-frame clones, and not every one. The sample includes approximately 980,000 clones, more than 75% of them seen just once. Material for sequencing was memory CD4+ T cells sorted from blood. Documented subset: CD45RA-negative fraction. The receptors were gathered from a man between 18 and 29 years old in good health.

The chain is built from TRBV10-1 and TRBJ2-7; TRBD2 aligns across 7 bases. The germline V gene has CDR1 WNHNN and CDR2 SYGVQD (reference sequence). The CDR3 loop spans 19 amino acids. Trimming cost V 10 bases and J 3 bases; bases outside gene matches: 27. The CDR3 DNA follows: TGCGCCACCCCCTCTCCACGATTTACAGCGGGACCGTCCCTCTACGAGCAGTACTTC. The encoded protein is CATPSPRFTAGPSLYEQYF.

This clone was seen a few times. This sample includes further DNA sequences coding for the same CDR3. This chain connects TRBV6-6 to TRBJ2-3; tentatively, D is TRBD2 (6 bases). The CDR3 is 12 residues long. Germline lookup yields CDR1 MNHNY and CDR2 SVGAGI (reference sequence). Trimming took 5 bases from V and 5 from J, leaving 8 bases between them. Here the CDR3 reads CASSPGGDTQYF. In DNA form, the CDR3 reads TGTGCCAGCAGTCCCGGGGGAGATACGCAGTATTTT.

This chain uses TRBV19 with TRBJ2-5, with TRBD2 matching over 9 bases. CDR1 is LNHDA and CDR2 is SQIVND in the germline V gene (reference sequence). J gave up 5 bases and V 5 bases, and 6 bases lay outside the gene matches. The CDR3 covers 14 residues. CDR3 sequence: CASSSSGIGETQYF. DNA of the CDR3: TGTGCCAGTAGTTCTAGCGGGATTGGGGAGACCCAGTACTTC.

The genes are TRBV7-9 and TRBJ2-7; 12 bases match TRBD2. This CDR3 is built from 15 residues. Germline V gene lookup returns CDR1 SEHNR and CDR2 FQNEAQ (reference sequence). V shed 6 bases, J shed 1 base, and the junction held 4 bases outside the gene matches. CDR3 coding DNA: TGTGCCAGCAGTTTCGGGACTAGCGGGTCCTACGAGCAGTACTTC. It specifies CASSFGTSGSYEQYF. Based on the CDR3 plus reference TRBV7-9 and TRBJ2-7, the full variable domain is DTGVSQNPRHKITKRGQNVTFRCDPISEHNRLYWYRQTLGQGPEFLTYFQNEAQLEKSRLLSDRFSAERPKGSFSTLEIQRTEQGDSAMYLCASSFGTSGSYEQYFGPGTRLTVT.

The rearrangement links TRBV19 to TRBJ2-7; D call uncertain. The CDR3 spans 14 residues. The germline V and J ends were trimmed by 4 bases and 0 bases, with 10 bases remaining between them. The germline CDR1 and CDR2 sequences are LNHDA and SQIVND (reference sequence). DNA for the CDR3: TGTGCCAGTAGTAGGGGAATATCCTCCTACGAGCAGTACTTC. Protein product: CASSRGISSYEQYF.

The V gene is TRBV6-5, the J gene TRBJ2-2, with a weak D call TRBD2 (6 bases). The V gene's germline CDR1 is MNHEY and CDR2 SVGAGI. CDR3 length: 14 amino acids. Trimming pared 0 bases from V and 9 bases from J, leaving 11 bases between. Here the CDR3 reads CASSYSGGPRELFF. The DNA for the CDR3 is TGTGCCAGCAGTTACTCCGGGGGTCCGAGGGAGCTGTTTTTT.

The gene calls are TRBV5-1 and TRBJ1-6; no reliable D call. This CDR3 region has 14 residues. The germline V gene encodes CDR1 SGHRS and CDR2 YFSETQ. V was clipped by 0 bases and J by 8 bases, with 9 bases between them. The CDR3 DNA follows: TGCGCCAGCAGCTTGGGAGCAGTCTATTCACCCCTCCACTTT. Its translation: CASSLGAVYSPLHF.

This clone was detected a few times. V usage is TRBV18 and J usage is TRBJ1-1, with 9 bases lining up with TRBD1. The CDR3 runs to 15 residues. Germline CDR1 and CDR2: KGHSH and LQKENI. After removal of 4 bases from V and 0 bases from J, the junction contained 3 bases not matched to a gene. CDR3 bases: TGTGCCAGCTCACAGGGACAGGGTATGAACACTGAAGCTTTCTTT. It is translated as CASSQGQGMNTEAFF.

This sequence joins TRBV30 and TRBJ2-1; D is undetermined. Germline assignment: CDR1 GTSNPN and CDR2 SVGIG (reference sequence). The V and J ends lost 0 bases and 0 bases respectively, with 6 bases between them. The CDR3 totals 14 residues. The CDR3 protein is CAWSVGASYNEQFF. The DNA of the CDR3 is TGTGCCTGGAGTGTGGGCGCCTCCTACAATGAGCAGTTCTTC.

This chain connects TRBV10-1 to TRBJ1-5, with a tentative D call TRBD1 (6 bases). Germline assignment: CDR1 WNHNN and CDR2 SYGVQD (reference sequence). The CDR3 runs to 13 residues. Trimming shortened V by 5 bases and J by 5 bases, and 10 bases separated the two germline ends. CDR3 sequence reads: CASSWAGDQPQHF. Here the CDR3 DNA reads TGCGCCAGCAGTTGGGCAGGGGATCAGCCCCAGCATTTT.

To note about this clone: At the DNA level, this CDR3 is encoded by other sequences in the same sample as well. The gene calls are TRBV5-6 and TRBJ2-3; 10 bases match TRBD1. The germline V gene has CDR1 SGHDT and CDR2 YYEEEE. V lost 4 bases to trimming and J lost 0 bases; unmatched junction nucleotides: 2. The CDR3 is 15 residues long. Here the CDR3 reads CASSRDRGSTDTQYF. DNA for the CDR3: TGTGCCAGCAGCCGGGACAGGGGAAGCACAGATACGCAGTATTTT.

In this sample, this clone turned up a few times. This sample also contains other DNA sequences that code for the same CDR3. The chain is built from TRBV5-1 and TRBJ1-1; D is possibly TRBD1 (6 bases). V gave up 0 bases and J gave up 5 bases, with 11 bases separating them. This CDR3 is 14 amino acids long. Looked up from germline, CDR1 is SGHRS and CDR2 is YFSETQ. In nucleotides, the CDR3 is TGCGCCAGCAGCTTGGAGGGGGGCCGAACTGAAGCTTTCTTT. Its translation is CASSLEGGRTEAFF. Using reference TRBV5-1 and TRBJ1-1 for the parts outside the CDR3, the full variable domain is KAGVTQTPRYLIKTRGQQVTLSCSPISGHRSVSWYQQTPGQGLQFLFEYFSETQRNKGNFPGRFSGRQFSNSRSEMNVSTLELGDSALYLCASSLEGGRTEAFFGQGTRLTVV.

The table lists this clone with many counts. This chain links TRBV2 with TRBJ1-2; tentative D call: TRBD1 (5 bases). The CDR3 is 14 amino acids. CDR1 is SNHLY, CDR2 FYNNEI, per germline. Trimming stripped 6 bases from V and 6 bases from J, with 17 bases between. The CDR3: CASSQQASSHGYTF. The CDR3 DNA is TGTGCCAGCAGCCAACAGGCGTCCAGCCATGGCTACACCTTC.

J is TRBJ2-7 and V is TRBV6-6; TRBD1 or TRBD2 may be the D gene (5 bases each). Germline assignment: CDR1 MNHNY and CDR2 SVGAGI (reference sequence). V was trimmed by 2 bases and J by 4 bases, leaving 9 bases between them. This CDR3 has 13 amino acids. DNA of the CDR3: TGTGCCAGCAGTTACCCTGGGACGTACGAGCAGTACTTC. Translation: CASSYPGTYEQYF.

As regards this clone: This may come from a read error, since a much larger clone is one base off. The chain employs TRBV6-1 and TRBJ2-5; D gene ambiguous. Germline V CDR1 and CDR2: MNHNS, SASEGT. Trimming removed 11 bases at V and 7 bases at J, with 20 bases between. This CDR3 comprises 13 residues. CDR3 sequence (DNA): TGTGCCGGATCCGATACTATCACCGGGACCCAGTACTTC. It encodes CAGSDTITGTQYF.

The V gene is TRBV7-2, the J gene TRBJ2-7, with 8 bases fitting TRBD2. This CDR3 comprises 14 residues. Trimming cost V 6 bases and J 6 bases; bases outside gene matches: 10. Germline V gives CDR1 SGHTA, CDR2 FQGNSA. The DNA of the CDR3 is TGTGCCAGCAGTCCTACTCGGGGGGGCGGCGAGCAGTACTTC. It yields the protein CASSPTRGGGEQYF.

The chain employs TRBV6-5 and TRBJ2-2, with 7 bases lining up with TRBD2. CDR1 is MNHEY and CDR2 is SVGAGI in the germline V gene. The CDR3 spans 14 residues. J lost 3 bases, V lost 6 bases, and 4 bases had no gene match. CDR3 nucleotide sequence: TGTGCCAGCAGGACTGGGGGGGACACCGGGGAGCTGTTTTTT. It specifies CASRTGGDTGELFF.

This clone was counted only a few times. The rearrangement links TRBV30 to TRBJ2-7; D tentatively fits TRBD1 or TRBD2 (5 bases each). Per the germline V gene, CDR1 is GTSNPN and CDR2 is SVGIG (reference sequence). This CDR3 is built from 14 residues. The germline V and J ends were trimmed by 2 bases and 0 bases, with 11 bases remaining between them. The CDR3 DNA sequence: TGTGCCTGGAGTACGGGGCCCAGCTCCTACGAGCAGTACTTC. Protein: CAWSTGPSSYEQYF.

V and J are TRBV27 and TRBJ2-4; D gene uncertain. V was shortened by 9 bases and J by 8 bases, with 20 bases between the two germline ends. CDR1 MNHEY and CDR2 SMNVEV come from the germline V gene (reference sequence). This CDR3 is built from 14 residues. For the CDR3, the DNA is TGTGCCAGAGTCTATGACGTACGCCTTGACATTCAGTACTTC. Encoded protein: CARVYDVRLDIQYF.

This clone came up a few times. Other DNA sequences in the sample encode the same CDR3. This sequence joins TRBV5-6 and TRBJ1-6; no clear D gene. V shed 3 bases and J shed 3 bases, with 7 bases lying between them. The CDR3 is made up of 14 amino acids. The germline V gene encodes CDR1 SGHDT and CDR2 YYEEEE. The CDR3 sequence: CASSSSGYNSPLHF. The DNA for the CDR3 is TGTGCCAGCAGCTCCAGCGGCTATAATTCACCCCTCCACTTT.

V gene TRBV15 combines with J gene TRBJ1-5; perhaps TRBD1 as D (6 bases). Per germline, CDR1 LNHNV and CDR2 YYDKDF (reference sequence). CDR3 length equals 15 residues. Deletions cut 0 bases from V and 7 bases from J, with 13 bases between. The CDR3 protein is CATSRDPGGVQPQHF. The CDR3 DNA reads TGTGCCACCAGCAGAGATCCGGGGGGCGTGCAGCCCCAGCATTTT.

The V and J genes are TRBV5-6 and TRBJ2-2; 14 positions agree with TRBD2. With 4 bases clipped from V and 6 bases from J, the junction kept 8 bases outside the gene matches. CDR1 SGHDT and CDR2 YYEEEE come from the germline V gene. CDR3 length: 17 amino acids. CDR3 in amino acids: CASSPWGLAGEPGELFF. CDR3 sequence (DNA): TGTGCCAGCAGCCCATGGGGACTAGCGGGAGAGCCCGGGGAGCTGTTTTTT.

The chain joins TRBV2 to TRBJ1-6; D perhaps matches TRBD1 (5 bases). V gave up 5 bases and J gave up 10 bases, with 12 bases separating them. The CDR3 is made up of 13 amino acids. CDR1 is SNHLY, CDR2 FYNNEI, per germline. As DNA, the CDR3 is TGTGCCAGCAGTAGAGGGGCCGGGTCACCCCTCCACTTT. Amino acids: CASSRGAGSPLHF.

CDR3 in DNA: TGTGCCAGCAGCTCGGAGGGGGTCAGACCGGATCAGCCCCAGCATTTT. Encoded protein: CASSSEGVRPDQPQHF. The chain joins TRBV5-4 to TRBJ1-5; D might be TRBD1 (6 bases). This CDR3 comprises 16 residues. Germline loops: CDR1 SGHNT, CDR2 YYREEE (reference sequence). V was cut by 3 bases and J by 5 bases, with 18 bases left in between. Combining the CDR3 with reference TRBV5-4 and TRBJ1-5 gives the whole variable domain ETGVTQSPTHLIKTRGQQVTLRCSSQSGHNTVSWYQQALGQGPQFIFQYYREEENGRGNFPPRFSGLQFPNYSSELNVNALELDDSALYLCASSSEGVRPDQPQHFGDGTRLSIL.

The chain employs TRBV27 and TRBJ2-1; D is uncertain. This CDR3 spans 17 amino acids. Trimming stripped 2 bases from V and 3 bases from J, with 17 bases between. Germline V gene lookup returns CDR1 MNHEY and CDR2 SMNVEV (reference sequence). The CDR3 DNA reads as TGTGCCAGCAGTTTAAGATCGTCGCCGACCGTCTACAATGAGCAGTTCTTC. It specifies CASSLRSSPTVYNEQFF.

The J gene is TRBJ2-7, the V gene TRBV4-1; 7 positions agree with TRBD1. CDR3 length: 15 residues. The germline gives CDR1 MGHRA, CDR2 YSYEKL. The ends lost 3 bases at V and 1 base at J; junction bases unmatched: 6. The chain's CDR3 is CASSQEPGQSYEQYF. The CDR3 DNA is TGCGCCAGCAGCCAGGAACCGGGACAGTCCTACGAGCAGTACTTC.

The chain couples TRBV30 to TRBJ2-1; D gene unclear. The CDR3 has 13 amino acids. Germline CDR1 GTSNPN, CDR2 SVGIG (reference sequence). V was clipped by 4 bases and J by 4 bases, with 11 bases between them. CDR3 DNA: TGTGCCTGGACACGGGTTGGGTACAATGAGCAGTTCTTC. This gives the protein CAWTRVGYNEQFF.

This clone occurred once. CDR3 sequence: CASSLSGRTDYNEQFF. DNA for the CDR3: TGTGCCAGCAGTCTTAGCGGGAGGACCGACTACAATGAGCAGTTCTTC. The chain recombines TRBV9 with TRBJ2-1; 10 nucleotides line up with TRBD2. The CDR3 totals 16 residues. Trimming took 5 bases from V and 3 from J; bases not matched to a gene: 8. Per the germline V gene, CDR1 is SGDLS and CDR2 is YYNGEE.

The V call is TRBV11-2, the J call TRBJ1-6; D unresolved. There are 15 residues in the CDR3. V was clipped by 0 bases and J by 6 bases, with 9 bases between them. Germline V lookup: CDR1 SGHAT, CDR2 FQNNGV. Here the CDR3 reads CASSLDGTVNSPLHF. CDR3 sequence (DNA): TGTGCCAGCAGCTTAGATGGAACAGTTAATTCACCCCTCCACTTT.

About this clone itself: This clone may be a read error of a much larger clone one base away. This sample also contains other DNA sequences that code for the same CDR3. The rearrangement uses TRBV7-9 and TRBJ1-5; D remains unclear. The CDR3 sequence is 13 residues long. Germline V gives CDR1 SEHNR, CDR2 FQNEAQ (reference sequence). V was pared by 1 base and J by 7 bases, with 8 bases between. The CDR3 DNA is TGTGCCAGCAGCTTAGACGAGGGACAGCCCCAGCATTTT. This sequence encodes CASSLDEGQPQHF.

This clone was observed a handful of times. This chain uses TRBV28 with TRBJ2-5; TRBD1 matches 7 bases. Germline CDR1 reads MDHEN; CDR2 reads SYDVKM. Trimming took 7 bases from V and 2 from J; bases not matched to a gene: 1. CDR3 size: 12 residues. This CDR3 is CASTGQQETQYF. For the CDR3, the DNA is TGTGCCAGCACGGGACAGCAAGAGACCCAGTACTTC. Using reference TRBV28 and TRBJ2-5 for the parts outside the CDR3, the full variable domain is DVKVTQSSRYLVKRTGEKVFLECVQDMDHENMFWYRQDPGLGLRLIYFSYDVKMKEKGDIPEGYSVSREKKERFSLILESASTNQTSMYLCASTGQQETQYFGPGTRLLVL.